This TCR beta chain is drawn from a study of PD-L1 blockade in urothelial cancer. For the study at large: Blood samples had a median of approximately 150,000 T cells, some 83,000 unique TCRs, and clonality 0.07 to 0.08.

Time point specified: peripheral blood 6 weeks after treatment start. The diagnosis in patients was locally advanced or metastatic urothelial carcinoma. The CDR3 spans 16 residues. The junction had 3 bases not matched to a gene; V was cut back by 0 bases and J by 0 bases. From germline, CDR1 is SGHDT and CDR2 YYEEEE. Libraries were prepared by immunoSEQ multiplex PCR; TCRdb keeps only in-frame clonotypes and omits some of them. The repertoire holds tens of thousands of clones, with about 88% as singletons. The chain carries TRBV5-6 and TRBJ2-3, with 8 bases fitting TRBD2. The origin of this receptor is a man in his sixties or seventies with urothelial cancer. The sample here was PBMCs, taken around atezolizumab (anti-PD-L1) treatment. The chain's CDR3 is CASSLVAGTSTDTQYF. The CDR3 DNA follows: TGTGCCAGCAGCTTGGTAGCGGGGACTAGCACAGATACGCAGTATTTT.